This T cell receptor (beta chain) was sequenced for a study of T-cell memory formation after mild COVID-19. Turning to the study itself: There were largely donor-specific TCR clusters.

This clonotype was found a few times. Its target is not known. TCRdb re-called the 5' RACE reads with MiXCR, one entry per CDR3 protein. Of more than 70,000 distinct CDR3 sequences in the sample, roughly 14% are singletons; the top ten hold roughly 33%. Broader study findings: CD4+ clones that contracted lay mainly in CM and EM; CD8+ ones lay in EMRA. Pre-infection memory held some responding clones, suggesting pre-existing cross-reactive T cells responded.

The germline V gene encodes CDR1 MNHEY and CDR2 SVGEGT. V gave up 0 bases and J gave up 5 bases; unmatched junction bases: 8. The CDR3 contains 16 residues. The chain combines TRBV6-2 or TRBV6-3 with TRBJ2-3, with 7 bases aligning to TRBD1. This receptor was taken from an adult woman who had mild COVID-19 (a few samples of this study predate the infection). Cell type and time point are not known. The sequenced material came from PBMCs or a T cell subset sorted from them (not recorded which). The CDR3 region has the DNA TGTGCCAGCAGTTACTCATTGACAGGGTCGAAAGATACGCAGTATTTT. Amino acids: CASSYSLTGSKDTQYF.